This T cell receptor beta chain was identified in a study of blood T cell repertoires in COVID-19. For the study at large: The study drew acute and convalescent COVID-19 samples from the United States, Italy and Spain.

Per the germline V gene, CDR1 is SGDLS and CDR2 is YYNGEE. Trimming removed 0 bases at V and 2 bases at J, with 12 bases between. There are 16 residues in the CDR3. Participant ages covered roughly 18 to 89 years across some 25 US areas. Generated by immunoSEQ multiplex PCR, the TCRdb table keeps only in-frame clones and is missing some. The sample holds fewer than 250,000 clones, about 80% seen once. Sequenced input: PBMCs or T cells enriched from blood (not recorded which). The genes are TRBV9 and TRBJ2-1; D perhaps matches TRBD2 (7 bases). The receptor comes from a woman aged 40-49 years who had been exposed to COVID-19. This CDR3 is CASSVEPGGAYNEQFF. CDR3 coding DNA: TGTGCCAGCAGCGTAGAACCGGGGGGCGCCTACAATGAGCAGTTCTTC.